The clone carrying this T cell receptor (beta chain) was observed a handful of times. Its antigen is not known. CDR1 SGHDT and CDR2 YYEEEE come from the germline V gene. This CDR3 is 14 amino acids long. V was cut by 4 bases and J by 4 bases, with 15 bases left in between. These data come from a study of regulatory T cells in long-lasting Graves disease. Study-level findings and limits: Newly diagnosed patients shared 850 to 1,000 public clonotypes; persistent patients shared approximately 2,900.

To make TCR beta libraries, researchers used iRepertoire HTBI primers and Arm-PCR of CDR3 regions. TCRdb independently ran MiXCR on the multiplex PCR reads; one entry per CDR3 protein. The top ten clones hold roughly 8.9% of a sample with roughly 500,000 distinct CDR3 sequences, 12% of them seen once. Time point noted: newly diagnosed GD, antithyroid drugs for less than 3 months. The TCR library was prepared using RNA isolated from PBMCs. Peripheral blood, around 9 milliliters per patient, was collected in EDTA tubes. This sample was shared with a second study, whose subject was T cells in Graves' hyperthyroidism and ophthalmopathy. From that paper: RT-PCR in the first round (using the HTBI primer set) targeted the TCR CDR3.

Material: peripheral blood mononuclear cells (PBMCs), obtained at new diagnosis, from a patient treated with antithyroid drugs. The chain carries TRBV5-6 and TRBJ2-7, with a tentative D call TRBD2 (6 bases). This receptor was identified in a woman aged 30 to 39 with Graves disease. In nucleotides, the CDR3 is TGTGCCAGCAGCGAAGGACTAACCTTGTACGAGCAGTACTTC. Translated, it gives CASSEGLTLYEQYF.